These 15 T cell receptor beta chains came from one sample sequenced in a study of beta chain features in type 1 diabetes. Points from the study as a whole: The study found moderately but significantly shorter TCRB CDR3s in all four CD4+ subsets of Type 1 diabetes patients.

What these receptors recognize is not known. Of the isolated RNA, all was reverse transcribed, and so the sequenced material was expressed TCRB transcripts. This table comes from immunoSEQ multiplex PCR, and its TCRdb copy is limited to in-frame clones, with some not included. The sample holds 310,000 or so clones, approximately 15% seen once. Sequencing input: naive CD4+ T cells from blood. The receptors shown here come from a young man with type 1 diabetes.

This clone was seen a few times. Here the CDR3 DNA reads TGCAGCGTTGACCGGGATCGGGGTACGCAGTATTTT. Encoded protein: CSVDRDRGTQYF. This chain connects TRBV29-1 to TRBJ2-3; a possible D gene is TRBD2 (5 bases). In germline, CDR1 is SQVTM, CDR2 ANQGSEA. The V end was cut by 3 bases, the J end by 8 bases, with 12 bases between. The CDR3 consists of 12 residues.

This clone appeared a few times. CDR3 coding DNA: TGCGCCAGCAGCTTGGCCGCCCAGGGGATCAATGAGCAGTTCTTC. It translates to CASSLAAQGINEQFF. The gene calls are TRBV5-1 and TRBJ2-1; possible D gene TRBD1, 6 bases. The CDR3 totals 15 residues. Germline CDR1 SGHRS, CDR2 YFSETQ. The germline V and J ends were trimmed by 0 bases and 6 bases, with 13 bases remaining between them.

The gene calls are TRBV5-1 and TRBJ2-2; 7 bases line up with TRBD2. There are 16 residues in the CDR3. Germline CDR1 is SGHRS and CDR2 is YFSETQ. V was pared by 0 bases and J by 5 bases, with 7 bases of the junction left unmatched. Here the CDR3 reads CASSLGPGGGTGELFF. CDR3 coding DNA: TGCGCCAGCAGCTTGGGGCCGGGAGGAGGGACCGGGGAGCTGTTTTTT.

With regard to this clone: Its ends do not fully match the called genes, so a read error is possible. The chain joins TRBV28 to TRBJ2-3; D unclear. The CDR3 contains 12 residues. From germline, CDR1 is MDHEN and CDR2 SYDVKM. The CDR3 protein is CASGLERDTQYF. As DNA, the CDR3 is TGTGCCAGCGGTTTAGAGAGGGATACGCAGTATTTT.

On this clone itself: Relative to the germline gene, one junction end is altered; a read error may explain this. This rearrangement joins TRBV5-6 to TRBJ2-7; possibly TRBD1 for D (5 bases). Germline V CDR1 and CDR2: SGHDT, YYEEEE. This CDR3 spans 11 amino acids. CDR3 sequence reads: CASSLGTLFSF. CDR3 DNA: TGTGCCAGCAGCTTGGGGACACTTTTTTCGTTC.

This clone was seen more than once but under ten times. The DNA of the CDR3 is TGTGCCTGGAGGAGCTGGGGGGAGAACTATGGCTACACCTTC. It translates to CAWRSWGENYGYTF. This chain uses TRBV30 with TRBJ1-2, with D possibly matching TRBD1 (5 bases). Germline lookup yields CDR1 GTSNPN and CDR2 SVGIG (reference sequence). V lost 3 bases and J 2 bases, leaving 13 bases between the germline ends. This CDR3 is 14 amino acids long.

The rearrangement joins TRBV11-2 to TRBJ1-3, with D hard to call. CDR1 SGHAT and CDR2 FQNNGV come from the germline V gene. The V end was cut by 3 bases, the J end by 5 bases, with 11 bases between. The CDR3 runs to 14 residues. The DNA for the CDR3 is TGTGCCAGCAGCTTTCCGTGGAGAAGAAACACCATATATTTT. Translating it yields CASSFPWRRNTIYF.

The V and J genes are TRBV18 and TRBJ1-1, with 11 positions matching TRBD1. This CDR3 contains 16 residues. Germline V CDR1 and CDR2: KGHSH, LQKENI. V dropped 3 bases and J dropped 4; count of bases not matched to a gene: 7. In DNA form, the CDR3 reads TGTGCCAGCTCACCTATTCTTGGGACAGGGGGCACTGAAGCTTTCTTT. Translating gives CASSPILGTGGTEAFF. Using reference TRBV18 and TRBJ1-1 for the parts outside the CDR3, the full variable domain is NAGVMQNPRHLVRRRGQEARLRCSPMKGHSHVYWYRQLPEEGLKFMVYLQKENIIDESGMPKERFSAEFPKEGPSILRIQQVVRGDSAAYFCASSPILGTGGTEAFFGQGTRLTVV.

The sample holds one count of this clone. The CDR3 loop is CASNAKETQYF. Here the CDR3 DNA reads TGTGCCAGCAACGCGAAAGAGACCCAGTACTTC. The rearrangement links TRBV28 to TRBJ2-5; the D is unclear. The CDR3 sequence is 11 residues long. The germline V and J ends were trimmed by 7 bases and 3 bases, with 6 bases remaining between them. Germline lookup yields CDR1 MDHEN and CDR2 SYDVKM. The full variable domain, its missing parts supplied by reference TRBV28 and TRBJ2-5, is DVKVTQSSRYLVKRTGEKVFLECVQDMDHENMFWYRQDPGLGLRLIYFSYDVKMKEKGDIPEGYSVSREKKERFSLILESASTNQTSMYLCASNAKETQYFGPGTRLLVL.

This clone was recorded a few times. The CDR3 region has the DNA TGCAGCGTTGTAGGGACAGGGGGAAACACCATATATTTT. Encoded protein: CSVVGTGGNTIYF. The genes are TRBV29-1 and TRBJ1-3, with 9 bases fitting TRBD1. With V trimmed by 4 bases and J by 4 bases, 2 bases remained unmatched. The germline V gene encodes CDR1 SQVTM and CDR2 ANQGSEA. This CDR3 comprises 13 residues.

The chain recombines TRBV30 with TRBJ2-7, with a possible D match to TRBD2 (5 bases). V dropped 3 bases and J dropped 3 bases, with 15 bases sitting between them. Germline V gene lookup returns CDR1 GTSNPN and CDR2 SVGIG (reference sequence). The CDR3 runs to 14 residues. The CDR3 DNA follows: TGTGCCTGGAGGCGGTGGAGGATTGGCTACGAGCAGTACTTC. Encoded protein: CAWRRWRIGYEQYF.

This clone has just a few counts. The chain joins TRBV19 to TRBJ1-1, with 9 bases fitting TRBD1. V was clipped by 4 bases and J by 3 bases; unmatched bases: 9. Per germline, CDR1 LNHDA and CDR2 SQIVND (reference sequence). The CDR3 extends over 16 amino acids. This CDR3 is CASSTQGAVRYTEAFF. The CDR3 DNA reads TGTGCCAGTAGTACACAGGGGGCCGTTCGGTACACTGAAGCTTTCTTT.

This clone was seen more than once but under ten times. The chain has TRBV30 and TRBJ2-3, with 11 bases lining up with TRBD2. Germline V gene sequence: CDR1 GTSNPN, CDR2 SVGIG (reference sequence). J was trimmed by 14 bases and V by 2 bases; bases with no gene match: 6. CDR3 length: 12 amino acids. DNA for the CDR3: TGTGCCTGGAGTCTTAGCGGGGGGGCGGGGTATTTT. Translating gives CAWSLSGGAGYF.

This clone was seen more than once but under ten times. The chain employs TRBV29-1 and TRBJ2-1, with TRBD2 identical over 13 bases. CDR3 length equals 15 residues. V gave up 5 bases and J gave up 2 bases; unmatched junction bases: 3. Germline V lookup: CDR1 SQVTM, CDR2 ANQGSEA. The CDR3 region has the DNA TGCAGCGTTTTACTAGCGGGGGGGACCTACAATGAGCAGTTCTTC. Amino acid sequence: CSVLLAGGTYNEQFF.

This clone was seen a handful of times. The chain uses TRBV11-2 and TRBJ1-2; no clear D. With 5 bases removed from V and 0 bases from J, the gap between germline ends came to 13 bases. Looked up from germline, CDR1 is SGHAT and CDR2 is FQNNGV. The CDR3 is 15 amino acids. CDR3 sequence: CASSKTFRSNYGYTF. Here the CDR3 DNA reads TGTGCCAGCAGCAAAACCTTCCGGTCTAACTATGGCTACACCTTC.